This T cell receptor beta chain stems from a study of blood T cell repertoires in COVID-19. Overall study context: Acute and convalescent COVID-19 samples came from the United States, Italy and Spain. T cells, B-cell-depleted T cells, or PBMCs supplied cDNA or gDNA.

As processed by the authors: Cell counts per sample came from amplifying reference gene primers. Measured with immunoSEQ multiplex PCR; TCRdb has only the in-frame clones, and not every one. D and trimming come from the DNA, and the V and J calls and clone size come from that table. The table records 130,000 or so clones, roughly 91% of them present only once. This CDR3 has 14 residues. The ends were cut back, 5 bases at V and 3 bases at J, with 14 bases in the middle. CDR1 and CDR2 from the germline V gene are KGHSH and LQKENI. Source material: peripheral blood. The gene calls are TRBV18 and TRBJ2-7; a possible D gene is TRBD2 (6 bases). The source of this sequence is a man between 50 and 59 years old with active or convalescent COVID-19. CDR3 sequence reads: CASSNKAGSYEQYF. CDR3 DNA: TGTGCCAGCTCAAACAAGGCGGGAAGCTACGAGCAGTACTTC.